Below are 30 T cell receptor beta chains sequenced from a single sample in a study of blood T cell repertoires in COVID-19. TCRdb's table, derived via immunoSEQ multiplex PCR, lists solely in-frame clones and lacks some. The sample has a few hundred thousand clones, 65% to 90% seen once; the top ten hold roughly 4.2%. Specimen: PBMCs or T cells enriched from blood (not recorded which). The receptors derive from a middle-aged woman with acute COVID-19.

The V call is TRBV9, the J call TRBJ1-3; D gene uncertain. The germline V and J ends were trimmed by 7 bases and 0 bases, with 14 bases remaining between them. The CDR3 consists of 15 residues. Germline V gives CDR1 SGDLS, CDR2 YYNGEE. In DNA form, the CDR3 reads TGTGCCAGCTCGTCGGCAGGTATCTCTGGAAACACCATATATTTT. The encoded protein is CASSSAGISGNTIYF.

J is TRBJ2-3 and V is TRBV4-3, with 14 nucleotides matching TRBD2. The CDR3 sequence is 21 residues long. Losses at the gene ends were 1 base for V and 3 bases for J; bases not matched to a gene: 15. Per germline, CDR1 LGHNA and CDR2 YSLEER. CDR3 coding DNA: TGCGCCAGCAGCCAAGGAGTTTTGGCCACGGGACTAGCGGGGGAAACAGATACGCAGTATTTT. Translation: CASSQGVLATGLAGETDTQYF.

The rearrangement links TRBV2 to TRBJ2-7, with D maybe TRBD1 (5 bases). CDR3 size: 12 residues. With 3 bases removed from V and 6 bases from J, the gap between germline ends came to 9 bases. Germline values: CDR1 SNHLY, CDR2 FYNNEI. CDR3 loop: CASSDLGAEQYF. The CDR3 nucleotides read TGTGCCAGCAGTGATTTAGGGGCCGAGCAGTACTTC.

The CDR3 region is CATGLAGGNEQFF. The CDR3 nucleotides read TGTGCCACCGGACTAGCGGGAGGTAATGAGCAGTTCTTC. The gene calls are TRBV28 and TRBJ2-1, with 14 nucleotides matching TRBD2. Losses at the gene ends were 10 bases for V and 7 bases for J; bases not matched to a gene: 3. CDR3 length: 13 residues. Germline V gene data show CDR1 as MDHEN and CDR2 as SYDVKM.

The chain links TRBV21-1 to TRBJ1-1; the DNA was not compared with TRBD1, the D call given in the table. TRBV21-1 is labeled a pseudogene. The CDR3 loop spans 18 amino acids. This CDR3 is CASSKDDLGTGQDTEAFF. CDR3 coding DNA: TGTGCCAGCAGCAAAGATGACCTAGGGACAGGGCAAGACACTGAAGCTTTCTTT.

The CDR3 is CASSLVGQGALETQYF. CDR3 coding DNA: TGTGCCAGCAGCTTAGTCGGACAGGGGGCGTTGGAGACCCAGTACTTC. The J gene is TRBJ2-5, the V gene TRBV11-3; 11 bases agree with TRBD1. The CDR3 has 16 amino acids. CDR1 and CDR2 (germline): SGHNT, YENEEA. The V segment lost 1 base and the J segment 5 bases; nucleotides outside the gene matches: 6. Looking up the rest from reference TRBV11-3 and TRBJ2-5 gives the full variable domain: EAGVVQSPRYKIIEKKQPVAFWCNPISGHNTLYWYLQNLGQGPELLIRYENEEAVDDSQLPKDRFSAERLKGVDSTLKIQPAELGDSAVYLCASSLVGQGALETQYFGPGTRLLVL.

On this clone: At one boundary the junction diverges from the germline segment, which might be a read error. This chain uses TRBV4-2 with TRBJ1-2, with a tentative D call TRBD1 (5 bases). The CDR3 extends over 16 amino acids. Germline CDR1 and CDR2: LGHNA and YNFKEQ. CDR3 sequence (DNA): TGTGCCAGCAGCAAAGATAAAGGAACAGGATTAAGTGGCTACACCTTC. It encodes CASSKDKGTGLSGYTF.

The J gene is TRBJ2-7, the V gene TRBV19; possible D gene TRBD2, 6 bases. This CDR3 contains 14 residues. Germline values: CDR1 LNHDA, CDR2 SQIVND (reference sequence). The V and J ends lost 6 bases and 3 bases respectively, with 15 bases between them. CDR3: CASREAGGFYEQYF. The DNA of the CDR3 is TGTGCCAGTAGGGAAGCGGGCGGATTCTACGAGCAGTACTTC.

This chain uses TRBV3-1 (or the pseudogene TRBV3-2) with TRBJ1-4; TRBD1 agrees at 7 bases. The CDR3 contains 16 residues. Losses at the gene ends were 5 bases for V and 0 bases for J; bases not matched to a gene: 6. Germline CDR1 reads LGHDT; CDR2 reads YNNKEL (reference sequence). CDR3 amino acids: CASSRRDSATNEKLFF. DNA for the CDR3: TGTGCCAGCAGCAGAAGGGACAGTGCAACTAATGAAAAACTGTTTTTT.

This chain joins TRBV2 and TRBJ1-5; 7 positions match TRBD1. The CDR3 covers 14 residues. With 3 bases clipped from V and 3 bases from J, the junction kept 2 bases outside the gene matches. Germline V gene data show CDR1 as SNHLY and CDR2 as FYNNEI. Here the CDR3 reads CASSDQGVNQPQHF. In nucleotides, the CDR3 is TGTGCCAGCAGTGATCAGGGGGTCAATCAGCCCCAGCATTTT.

The V call is TRBV7-2, the J call TRBJ2-1; 13 nucleotides match TRBD2. The CDR3 is 17 amino acids. Germline V lookup: CDR1 SGHTA, CDR2 FQGNSA. Trimming took 1 base from V and 4 from J; bases not matched to a gene: 4. CDR3 loop: CASSLELLAGGYNEQFF. CDR3 bases: TGTGCCAGCAGCTTAGAACTACTAGCGGGAGGGTACAATGAGCAGTTCTTC.

The chain has TRBV5-4 and TRBJ2-3; 9 bases are shared with TRBD1. Germline V gives CDR1 SGHNT, CDR2 YYREEE (reference sequence). V was pared by 3 bases and J by 9 bases, with 11 bases of the junction left unmatched. The CDR3 contains 15 residues. CDR3 in amino acids: CASSSRDREGWTQYF. CDR3 nucleotides: TGTGCCAGCAGCTCCCGGGACAGGGAGGGTTGGACGCAGTATTTT.

The chain recombines TRBV29-1 with TRBJ2-3; D is perhaps TRBD2 (6 bases). The V end lost 6 bases, the J end lost 5 bases, and 21 bases lay between the germline ends. The CDR3 runs 15 residues. Germline CDR1 is SQVTM and CDR2 is ANQGSEA. The CDR3 coding sequence is TGCAGCGTACAGTTCGCGGGGAGTCGCGGAGATACGCAGTATTTT. It translates to CSVQFAGSRGDTQYF.

This chain joins TRBV6-5 and TRBJ1-3, with TRBD1 matching over 8 bases. The length of the CDR3 is 15 residues. Looked up from germline, CDR1 is MNHEY and CDR2 is SVGAGI. V was pared by 6 bases and J by 4 bases, with 8 bases of the junction left unmatched. The CDR3 DNA follows: TGTGCCAGCAGCCGCACTCAGGGGGCCGGAAACACCATATATTTT. As protein: CASSRTQGAGNTIYF.

The sample holds a few counts of this clone. V gene TRBV11-1 combines with J gene TRBJ2-1; 9 nucleotides agree with TRBD2. Looked up from germline, CDR1 is SGHAT and CDR2 is FQDESV (reference sequence). The CDR3 is 14 amino acids. V gave up 4 bases and J gave up 6 bases; unmatched junction bases: 4. CDR3 protein: CASSYSGRGNEQFF. As DNA, the CDR3 is TGTGCCAGCAGCTATAGCGGGAGAGGCAATGAGCAGTTCTTC.

The chain joins TRBV7-8 to TRBJ1-1; TRBD1 matches at 8 bases. Germline CDR1 reads SGHVS; CDR2 reads FQNEAQ. The CDR3 length is 15 residues. J was trimmed by 2 bases and V by 1 base; bases with no gene match: 3. CDR3 nucleotides: TGTGCCAGCAGCTTAGTGGCAGGGGGCAACACTGAAGCTTTCTTT. It yields the protein CASSLVAGGNTEAFF.

This chain joins TRBV19 and TRBJ1-5, with TRBD1 matching 8 bases. The V gene's germline CDR1 is LNHDA and CDR2 SQIVND (reference sequence). The V gene end was trimmed by 8 bases and the J gene end by 7 bases; junction bases not matched to a gene: 7. The CDR3 spans 13 residues. CDR3 residues: CASQDREFQPQHF. The CDR3 DNA is TGTGCCAGTCAGGACAGGGAGTTCCAGCCCCAGCATTTT.

J is TRBJ1-6 and V is TRBV24-1; the D gene is possibly TRBD1 (6 bases). The CDR3 has 15 residues. CDR1 and CDR2 from the germline V gene are KGHDR and SFDVKD. Trimming cost V 7 bases and J 10 bases, with 19 bases left between them. The CDR3 loop is CATRDSWLAESPLHF. The CDR3 DNA reads TGTGCCACCAGGGACAGTTGGCTTGCTGAATCACCCCTCCACTTT.

V and J are TRBV6-5 and TRBJ1-1; unclear D gene. V was pared by 5 bases and J by 2 bases, with 15 bases between. This CDR3 is built from 15 residues. The V gene's germline CDR1 is MNHEY and CDR2 SVGAGI. The CDR3 is CASSPIGGINTEAFF. CDR3 in DNA: TGTGCCAGCAGTCCCATAGGAGGGATTAACACTGAAGCTTTCTTT.

This clone has a handful of counts. The chain carries TRBV19 and TRBJ1-2; perhaps TRBD1 as D (6 bases). The CDR3 has 21 residues. Germline loops: CDR1 LNHDA, CDR2 SQIVND (reference sequence). V lost 3 bases, J lost 0 bases, and 29 bases lay in between. The DNA for the CDR3 is TGTGCCAGTAGTATTTCCACCCAATCTCAGGGGATCCGTGTAGCTAACTATGGCTACACCTTC. It specifies CASSISTQSQGIRVANYGYTF.

This clone was seen only once. The J gene is TRBJ2-3, the V gene TRBV10-3, with D perhaps TRBD2 (5 bases). The V end lost 0 bases, the J end lost 3 bases, and 13 bases lay between the germline ends. The germline CDR1 and CDR2 sequences are ENHRY and SYGVKD. The CDR3 contains 16 residues. This CDR3 is CAISESEGWRTDTQYF. In DNA, the CDR3 is TGTGCCATCAGTGAGTCGGAAGGATGGAGGACAGATACGCAGTATTTT.

J is TRBJ2-5 and V is TRBV2; 8 nucleotides align to TRBD1. Germline CDR1 reads SNHLY; CDR2 reads FYNNEI. V was clipped by 5 bases and J by 4 bases; unmatched bases: 12. The CDR3 totals 16 residues. CDR3 nucleotide sequence: TGTGCCAGCAGTCCCTTTGGACAGGGCGAGCGAGAGACCCAGTACTTC. This gives the protein CASSPFGQGERETQYF. Based on the CDR3 plus reference TRBV2 and TRBJ2-5, the full variable domain is EPEVTQTPSHQVTQMGQEVILRCVPISNHLYFYWYRQILGQKVEFLVSFYNNEISEKSEIFDDQFSVERPDGSNFTLKIRSTKLEDSAMYFCASSPFGQGERETQYFGPGTRLLVL.

V is TRBV5-6 and J is TRBJ2-3, with D possibly matching TRBD2 (5 bases). The CDR3 length is 15 residues. In germline, CDR1 is SGHDT, CDR2 YYEEEE. The V end was cut by 2 bases, the J end by 0 bases, with 10 bases between. CDR3 coding DNA: TGTGCCAGCAGCTTCGCAGGACTCAGCACAGATACGCAGTATTTT. Translated: CASSFAGLSTDTQYF.

Only a few counts were recorded for this clone. This specimen includes other DNA sequences encoding the same CDR3. This chain links TRBV6-1 with TRBJ1-5; TRBD1 matches at 8 bases. CDR1 and CDR2 from the germline V gene are MNHNS and SASEGT. CDR3 length equals 14 residues. V lost 3 bases to trimming and J lost 2 bases; unmatched junction nucleotides: 0. For the CDR3, the DNA is TGTGCCAGCAGTGAGGGACAGGGCAATCAGCCCCAGCATTTT. Amino acids: CASSEGQGNQPQHF.

The gene calls are TRBV10-3 and TRBJ2-3; 9 positions match TRBD1. CDR1 and CDR2 from the germline V gene are ENHRY and SYGVKD. With 4 bases clipped from V and 0 bases from J, the junction kept 5 bases outside the gene matches. CDR3 size: 16 residues. The CDR3 DNA sequence: TGTGCCATCAGTGGGCTAGGGACAGGGAGCACAGATACGCAGTATTTT. As protein: CAISGLGTGSTDTQYF.

There are a few counts of this clone. The rearrangement links TRBV6-2 or TRBV6-3 to TRBJ2-7, with D unresolved. CDR3 length: 14 amino acids. V was trimmed by 0 bases and J by 2 bases, leaving 8 bases between them. Germline CDR1 is MNHEY and CDR2 is SVGEGT. In nucleotides, the CDR3 is TGTGCCAGCAGTTACTCGGCGGTAACCTACGAGCAGTACTTC. Translating gives CASSYSAVTYEQYF.

This rearrangement joins TRBV3-1 (or the pseudogene TRBV3-2) to TRBJ1-2; 10 bases align to TRBD1. CDR3 length: 15 amino acids. The germline V gene has CDR1 LGHDT and CDR2 YNNKEL (reference sequence). V lost 0 bases to trimming and J lost 5 bases; unmatched junction nucleotides: 3. The CDR3 DNA is TGTGCCAGCAGCCAAGACCGGACAGGGGGGTATGGCTACACCTTC. This sequence encodes CASSQDRTGGYGYTF.

As regards this clone: One end of the junction fails to match germline, which may point to a read error. V and J are TRBV7-9 and TRBJ1-5, with no clear D. The CDR3 is made up of 15 amino acids. The germline V gene encodes CDR1 SEHNR and CDR2 FQNEAQ (reference sequence). The CDR3 loop is CASSLGGRVDQPQHF. The CDR3 coding sequence is TGTGCCAGCAGTTTAGGAGGGCGGGTGGATCAGCCCCAGCATTTT.

V is TRBV20-1 and J is TRBJ2-7; 9 nucleotides line up with TRBD1. CDR3 size: 17 residues. Germline V gives CDR1 DFQATT, CDR2 SNEGSKA (reference sequence). Unmatched junction bases numbered 15, after V lost 3 bases and J lost 3 bases. The DNA of the CDR3 is TGCAGTGCTAGTGGGGGACCGACAGGGGGAACCTACTACGAGCAGTACTTC. Protein: CSASGGPTGGTYYEQYF.

This clone came up once. The rearrangement uses TRBV7-2 and TRBJ1-1; the D gene is possibly TRBD1 (6 bases). V dropped 5 bases and J dropped 3 bases, with 19 bases sitting between them. There are 16 residues in the CDR3. Germline CDR1 is SGHTA and CDR2 is FQGNSA. CDR3 residues: CASSPRPGEWDTEAFF. CDR3 bases: TGTGCCAGCAGCCCCCGGCCAGGGGAATGGGACACTGAAGCTTTCTTT.